This T cell receptor beta chain was sequenced for a study of T cells in Graves' hyperthyroidism and ophthalmopathy. This CDR3 contains 15 residues. The V end lost 11 bases, the J end lost 0 bases, and 16 bases lay between the germline ends. The germline gives CDR1 SGHAT, CDR2 FQNNGV. The authors took PBMCs from about 9.5 ml fresh peripheral blood. Amplified TCR beta CDR3 regions came from RNA transcripts. First-round RT-PCR of the TCR CDR3 relied on the HTBI primer set. TCRdb independently ran MiXCR on the multiplex PCR reads; one entry per CDR3 protein. Of 300,000 to 450,000 distinct CDR3 sequences listed, 13% were seen once; the top ten hold less than 25%.

This clonotype was obtained from a man under 40 with Graves' hyperthyroidism that later progressed to Graves' ophthalmopathy. This chain links TRBV11-2 with TRBJ2-2; D is possibly TRBD1 (5 bases). The sequencing sample was made of blood. The CDR3 bases are TGTGCCGGTCGGACGTCAGGGACGAACACCGGGGAGCTGTTTTTT. This sequence encodes CAGRTSGTNTGELFF.